This T cell receptor beta chain was recovered during a study of blood T cells in healthy people across ages. This clonotype was counted many times. The CDR3 length is 17 residues. Trimming shortened V by 0 bases and J by 9 bases, and 18 bases separated the two germline ends. Looked up from germline, CDR1 is LGHNA and CDR2 is YSLEER. A J-beta primer mix and a sample-barcoded 5' primer were used in a second PCR of about 7 to 12 cycles. No fewer than 3 million CDR3-containing paired-end reads came from each sample. Each CDR3 protein is one row after TCRdb ran MiXCR on the 5' RACE reads. The sample has some 790,000 distinct CDR3 sequences; under 35% are singletons.

The V and J genes are TRBV4-3 and TRBJ1-6; possibly TRBD1 for D (6 bases). Sequencing was carried out using blood. The TCR originated in an elderly woman in good health. The CDR3 loop reads CASSQEGTGQYPSPLHF. The CDR3 DNA reads as TGCGCCAGCAGCCAAGAGGGGACTGGACAGTATCCTTCACCCCTCCACTTT.